One and the same sample provided the 8 T cell receptor beta chains below, sequenced in a study of T cell repertoires in cytomegalovirus infection. MiXCR, run by TCRdb on the reads, gives a single entry per CDR3 protein. The profile shows about 740,000 distinct CDR3 sequences, 35% of them singletons. The material sequenced was PBMCs. These receptors were taken from a human donor in good health (CMV status not recorded). Some clones in this sample may be carry-over from other donors' samples.

This clonotype was detected a few times. The chain links TRBV27 to TRBJ2-3; D gene uncertain. V was shortened by 6 bases and J by 5 bases, with 21 bases between the two germline ends. Germline values: CDR1 MNHEY, CDR2 SMNVEV (reference sequence). The CDR3 extends over 16 amino acids. DNA of the CDR3: TGTGCCAGCAGACTCTCCCGCGTGGGGTCGGGAGATACGCAGTATTTT. Amino acids: CASRLSRVGSGDTQYF.

This chain links TRBV5-1 with TRBJ2-3; D not resolved. CDR1 is SGHRS, CDR2 YFSETQ, per germline. V lost 0 bases and J 2 bases, leaving 7 bases between the germline ends. The CDR3 has 14 residues. CDR3 sequence (DNA): TGCGCCAGCAGCTTGGCGATCTACACAGATACGCAGTATTTT. Translated, it gives CASSLAIYTDTQYF.

The chain carries TRBV15 and TRBJ1-1; 8 nucleotides agree with TRBD1. This CDR3 region has 12 residues. Trimming took 5 bases from V and 5 from J; bases not matched to a gene: 1. Germline CDR1 and CDR2: LNHNV and YYDKDF (reference sequence). This CDR3 is CATSDRGTEAFF. Written as DNA, the CDR3 is TGTGCCACCAGCGACAGGGGAACTGAAGCTTTCTTT.

The chain is built from TRBV11-2 and TRBJ2-5; 10 bases agree with TRBD2. CDR1 is SGHAT, CDR2 FQNNGV, per germline. CDR3 length: 15 residues. Losses at the gene ends were 3 bases for V and 0 bases for J; bases not matched to a gene: 1. CDR3 coding DNA: TGTGCCAGCAGCTTCGGACTAGCGGACCAAGAGACCCAGTACTTC. It yields the protein CASSFGLADQETQYF.

The chain uses TRBV20-1 and TRBJ1-1; tentative D call: TRBD1 (5 bases). Germline V CDR1 and CDR2: DFQATT, SNEGSKA (reference sequence). The CDR3 loop spans 14 amino acids. V lost 3 bases and J lost 5, with 16 bases in between. The CDR3 loop is CSASEEGRRTEAFF. The DNA of the CDR3 is TGCAGTGCTAGCGAGGAGGGGAGGAGGACTGAAGCTTTCTTT.

Worth noting for this clonotype: A read error may be the cause here, since a much bigger clone is one base away. The conserved phenylalanine or tryptophan normally closing the CDR3 is absent here, so this likely arose from a read error. The chain has TRBV7-9 and TRBJ1-2, with unresolved D. The CDR3 extends over 15 amino acids. CDR1 SEHNR and CDR2 FQNEAQ come from the germline V gene (reference sequence). Trimming stripped 5 bases from V and 2 bases from J, with 15 bases between. The CDR3 reads CASSPPSTGNYGYTL. The CDR3 DNA reads as TGTGCCAGCAGCCCCCCCAGTACCGGGAACTATGGCTACACCTTA.

This clonotype was seen more than once but under ten times. The V call is TRBV28, the J call TRBJ2-7, with D possibly being TRBD1 (7 bases). The germline V gene has CDR1 MDHEN and CDR2 SYDVKM. Trimming pared 3 bases from V and 7 bases from J, leaving 19 bases between. This CDR3 is built from 15 residues. CDR3 loop: CASSLGQLGRREQYF. The CDR3 DNA reads as TGTGCCAGCAGTTTGGGACAGCTGGGGAGGAGGGAGCAGTACTTC.

Remarks on this clonotype: A read error may produce the germline difference seen at one junction end. V gene TRBV5-3 combines with J gene TRBJ2-7; D not resolved. TRBV5-3 carries the ORF label, with uncertain function. CDR3 length: 13 amino acids. The CDR3 DNA sequence: TGTGCCAGCAGCTGGGCGGAGAGATACGAGCAGTACTTC. This sequence encodes CASSWAERYEQYF.